This T cell receptor beta chain is drawn from a study of cytomegalovirus exposure and HLA in healthy donors. Whole-study results and caveats: The sole available immune exposure information was CMV serostatus. On later analysis, the bulk of CMV-associated TCR beta chains appeared to be HLA-restricted.

Use of 60 Vbeta and 13 Jbeta primers characterized the PCR. The repertoire was sequenced with immunoSEQ multiplex PCR; TCRdb's copy has only in-frame clones and lacks some. The sample yields under 45,000 clones, 80% seen once. Germline V CDR1 and CDR2: MNHEY, SMNVEV (reference sequence). Trimming removed 7 bases from V and 0 bases from J; junction bases left unmatched: 9. This CDR3 has 15 residues. On this clone: The target antigen is unknown.

The genes are TRBV27 and TRBJ2-7; 7 bases match TRBD1. The specimen sequenced was PBMCs. The source is a male donor in good health and CMV-seronegative. Here the CDR3 reads CASTHNPGGSYEQYF. CDR3 in DNA: TGTGCCAGCACCCATAATCCAGGGGGCTCCTACGAGCAGTACTTC.